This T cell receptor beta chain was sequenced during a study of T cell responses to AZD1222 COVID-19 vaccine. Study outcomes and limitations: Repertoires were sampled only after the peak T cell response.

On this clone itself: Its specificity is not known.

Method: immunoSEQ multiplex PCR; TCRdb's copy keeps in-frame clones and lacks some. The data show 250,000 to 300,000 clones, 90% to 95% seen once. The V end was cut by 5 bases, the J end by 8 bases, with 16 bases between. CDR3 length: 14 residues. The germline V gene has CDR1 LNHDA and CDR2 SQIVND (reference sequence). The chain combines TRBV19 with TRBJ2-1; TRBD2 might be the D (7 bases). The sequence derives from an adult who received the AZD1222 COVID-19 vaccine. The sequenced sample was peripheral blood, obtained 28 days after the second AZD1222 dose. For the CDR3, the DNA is TGTGCCAGTAGTTCAGGGACGGGGGGCTATGAGCAGTTCTTC. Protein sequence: CASSSGTGGYEQFF.